A single sample is the source of the 18 T cell receptor beta chains below, sequenced in a study of PD-1 blockade in classical Hodgkin lymphoma. Time point noted: cycle 4 day 1 (C4D1), after 6 weeks of nivolumab. No patient escaped relapse after autologous stem cell transplantation, and brentuximab vedotin exposure varied. Method: immunoSEQ multiplex PCR; TCRdb's copy keeps in-frame clones and lacks some. The data hold tens of thousands of clones, with over 75% observed a single time. The sample consisted of peripheral blood mononuclear cells (PBMCs), taken before the fourth cycle of nivolumab. Receptors were obtained from a human donor with classical Hodgkin lymphoma.

The CDR3 sequence is CASSIGGWLDTEAFF. CDR3 sequence (DNA): TGTGCCAGTAGTATTGGAGGGTGGTTGGACACTGAAGCTTTCTTT. The chain combines TRBV19 with TRBJ1-1, with no clear D. Trimming removed 3 bases from V and 3 bases from J, with 14 bases in between. The germline CDR1 and CDR2 sequences are LNHDA and SQIVND (reference sequence). The CDR3 consists of 15 residues.

At least ten counts were recorded for this clone. This chain connects TRBV5-1 to TRBJ2-7, with a tentative D call TRBD2 (5 bases). The CDR3 length is 15 residues. The ends were cut back, 3 bases at V and 0 bases at J, with 13 bases in the middle. Germline CDR1 reads SGHRS; CDR2 reads YFSETQ. The CDR3 DNA follows: TGCGCCAGCAGCTCTACGGCCGGGAACTCCTACGAGCAGTACTTC. Amino acid sequence: CASSSTAGNSYEQYF. Looking up the rest from reference TRBV5-1 and TRBJ2-7 gives the full variable domain: KAGVTQTPRYLIKTRGQQVTLSCSPISGHRSVSWYQQTPGQGLQFLFEYFSETQRNKGNFPGRFSGRQFSNSRSEMNVSTLELGDSALYLCASSSTAGNSYEQYFGPGTRLTVT.

This chain connects TRBV19 to TRBJ2-7, with D perhaps TRBD2 (5 bases). CDR1 and CDR2 from the germline V gene are LNHDA and SQIVND (reference sequence). This CDR3 has 13 amino acids. The germline V and J ends were trimmed by 1 base and 3 bases, with 7 bases remaining between them. The CDR3, as DNA: TGTGCCAGTAGTATAGGACTATTCTACGAGCAGTACTTC. This codes for CASSIGLFYEQYF.

The J gene is TRBJ1-2, the V gene TRBV6-5; 8 bases match TRBD1. CDR1 is MNHEY, CDR2 SVGAGI, per germline. There are 14 residues in the CDR3. Trimming removed 4 bases from V and 6 bases from J; junction bases left unmatched: 7. CDR3 bases: TGTGCCAGCAGTTCTGGACAGGGAATCGATGGCTACACCTTC. It encodes CASSSGQGIDGYTF.

In this sample, this clone turned up a few times. In DNA form, the CDR3 reads TGCGCCAGCAGCTTGCTGGCTGAGGGGGCCAAAAACATTCAGTACTTC. This sequence encodes CASSLLAEGAKNIQYF. The V call is TRBV5-1, the J call TRBJ2-4; D tentatively reads TRBD1 or TRBD2 (5 bases each). CDR3 length: 16 residues. V was pared by 1 base and J by 1 base, with 12 bases between. CDR1 SGHRS and CDR2 YFSETQ come from the germline V gene.

The V gene is TRBV19, the J gene TRBJ1-1; D unresolved. CDR3 size: 11 residues. V gave up 7 bases and J gave up 1 base, with 4 bases separating them. Germline V gene sequence: CDR1 LNHDA, CDR2 SQIVND (reference sequence). CDR3 sequence (DNA): TGTGCCAGTAACAGGAACACTGAAGCTTTCTTT. Translation: CASNRNTEAFF.

The chain combines TRBV11-2 with TRBJ2-2, with D possibly TRBD2 on 6 matching bases. In germline, CDR1 is SGHAT, CDR2 FQNNGV. V shed 3 bases and J shed 0 bases, with 17 bases lying between them. The CDR3 has 18 residues. For the CDR3, the DNA is TGTGCCAGCAGCTTCCCTACCGGGAGCGCCGCGAACACCGGGGAGCTGTTTTTT. Translated: CASSFPTGSAANTGELFF.

J is TRBJ2-3 and V is TRBV4-3; possible D gene TRBD2, 5 bases. Looked up from germline, CDR1 is LGHNA and CDR2 is YSLEER. The CDR3 covers 16 residues. Trimming cost V 4 bases and J 8 bases, with 22 bases left between them. The CDR3 nucleotides are TGCGCCAGCAGCCGAGAAGCGGTAGCCCCCCCGGGTACGCAGTATTTT. This translates into CASSREAVAPPGTQYF.

The sample holds one count of this clone. The chain recombines TRBV10-2 with TRBJ2-5; weak D call: TRBD1 (6 bases). V was cut by 6 bases and J by 4 bases, with 12 bases left in between. Germline loops: CDR1 WSHSY, CDR2 SAAADI. The CDR3 spans 13 residues. The CDR3 reads CASRNAGAETQYF. CDR3 sequence (DNA): TGCGCCAGCAGAAATGCAGGGGCAGAGACCCAGTACTTC.

The chain recombines TRBV7-2 with TRBJ2-3, with a possible D match to TRBD2 (5 bases). CDR1 is SGHTA, CDR2 FQGNSA, per germline. Trimming pared 5 bases from V and 11 bases from J, leaving 14 bases between. The CDR3 has 12 amino acids. The CDR3 here is CASSRDTRGQYF. In DNA form, the CDR3 reads TGTGCCAGCAGCAGAGATACTCGGGGGCAGTATTTT. The variable domain in full, with the rest retrieved from reference TRBV7-2 and TRBJ2-3, is GAGVSQSPSNKVTEKGKDVELRCDPISGHTALYWYRQSLGQGLEFLIYFQGNSAPDKSGLPSDRFSAERTGGSVSTLTIQRTQQEDSAVYLCASSRDTRGQYFGPGTRLTVL.

The rearrangement joins TRBV7-9 to TRBJ1-5, with no clear D. V was trimmed by 5 bases and J by 0 bases, leaving 17 bases between them. The CDR3 extends over 17 amino acids. Germline V gene lookup returns CDR1 SEHNR and CDR2 FQNEAQ (reference sequence). The CDR3 nucleotides read TGTGCCAGCAGCCCGTCCGGAGGAGTCTATAGCAATCAGCCCCAGCATTTT. It translates to CASSPSGGVYSNQPQHF.

The chain recombines TRBV7-9 with TRBJ1-2; 7 nucleotides match TRBD1. V lost 6 bases to trimming and J lost 5 bases; unmatched junction nucleotides: 9. CDR3 length: 14 amino acids. Germline-derived CDR1 and CDR2 are SEHNR and FQNEAQ (reference sequence). In nucleotides, the CDR3 is TGTGCCAGCAGTCTCGGACAGGCGCCTTATGGCTACACCTTC. Translation gives CASSLGQAPYGYTF.

The gene calls are TRBV12-1 and TRBJ1-2; the D call of TRBD1 is as the table states it, not checked on the DNA. TRBV12-1 is classified as a pseudogene. The CDR3 spans 17 residues. This CDR3 reads CASSFERQEDRDYGYTF. The CDR3 DNA follows: TGTGCCAGCAGCTTTGAGAGGCAAGAGGACAGGGACTATGGCTACACCTTC.

This clone was picked up a small number of times. This chain joins TRBV4-1 and TRBJ2-5; D call uncertain. The CDR3 extends over 15 amino acids. CDR1 is MGHRA and CDR2 is YSYEKL in the germline V gene. The germline V and J ends were trimmed by 0 bases and 4 bases, with 12 bases remaining between them. The CDR3 loop is CASSQENSWGETQYF. The CDR3 nucleotides read TGCGCCAGCAGCCAAGAGAACAGTTGGGGAGAGACCCAGTACTTC.

This chain connects TRBV15 to TRBJ2-7; D is unresolved. Germline values: CDR1 LNHNV, CDR2 YYDKDF (reference sequence). Deletions cut 0 bases from V and 2 bases from J, with 11 bases between. The CDR3 is 15 amino acids. The CDR3 DNA follows: TGTGCCACCAGCAGAGATCTGACCCCCGCCTACGAGCAGTACTTC. Residues: CATSRDLTPAYEQYF.

This clone was observed once. This chain joins TRBV30 and TRBJ1-2, with D unclear. This CDR3 spans 13 amino acids. Per germline, CDR1 GTSNPN and CDR2 SVGIG (reference sequence). Trimming took off 2 bases at V and 0 bases at J, with 7 bases between the two ends. The CDR3 nucleotides are TGTGCCTGGAGTAGCCATGCTAACTATGGCTACACCTTC. As protein: CAWSSHANYGYTF.

This rearrangement joins TRBV6-5 to TRBJ2-3; D is possibly TRBD2 (6 bases). Trimming stripped 2 bases from V and 1 base from J, with 13 bases between. The CDR3 length is 16 residues. Germline loops: CDR1 MNHEY, CDR2 SVGAGI. In nucleotides, the CDR3 is TGTGCCAGCAGTTACACTCTGGGGGGACGCACAGATACGCAGTATTTT. Translation gives CASSYTLGGRTDTQYF.

The chain links TRBV28 to TRBJ2-3, with D tentatively TRBD2 (5 bases). The V and J ends lost 8 bases and 0 bases respectively, with 18 bases between them. The CDR3 has 16 amino acids. Germline-derived CDR1 and CDR2 are MDHEN and SYDVKM. Here the CDR3 DNA reads TGTGCCAGCCCATCCACTAGAAGCGCTAGCACAGATACGCAGTATTTT. It yields the protein CASPSTRSASTDTQYF.